This entry describes one T cell receptor beta chain. The antigen is not known. This entry is derived from a study of early T cells in non-severe SARS-CoV-2 infection. General study points: Clonotype matching in VDJdb favored anti-spike CD8 responses and did not capture private and CD4 specificities.

Unique molecular identifiers (one per individual cDNA molecule) were attached. TCRdb itself ran the 5' RACE reads through MiXCR, one entry per CDR3 protein. The sample contains about 72,000 distinct CDR3 sequences, roughly 10% of which appear only once. With 2 bases removed from V and 3 bases from J, the gap between germline ends came to 5 bases. Per germline, CDR1 MDHEN and CDR2 SYDVKM. The CDR3 runs 12 residues. This receptor was taken from an adult who was a healthcare worker with PCR-confirmed SARS-CoV-2 infection or an uninfected control (not recorded which). The J gene is TRBJ2-7, the V gene TRBV28; D remains unclear. Material for sequencing was whole blood. This chain's CDR3 is CASSLGDYEQYF. In DNA form, the CDR3 reads TGTGCCAGCAGTTTAGGGGACTACGAGCAGTACTTC. Looking up the rest from reference TRBV28 and TRBJ2-7 gives the full variable domain: DVKVTQSSRYLVKRTGEKVFLECVQDMDHENMFWYRQDPGLGLRLIYFSYDVKMKEKGDIPEGYSVSREKKERFSLILESASTNQTSMYLCASSLGDYEQYFGPGTRLTVT.